This T cell receptor (beta chain) emerged from a study of CD8 T cells in Susac syndrome. An input of about 0.5 to 1 ug of RNA was subjected to reverse transcription using random hexamers. Each CDR3 protein gets one entry after TCRdb re-called the immunoSEQ multiplex PCR reads with MiXCR. The sample lists roughly 330,000 distinct CDR3 sequences; 92% were seen once. V was pared by 10 bases and J by 7 bases, with 16 bases between. This CDR3 comprises 13 residues. CDR1 KGHDR and CDR2 SFDVKD come from the germline V gene. This receptor was identified in a human donor with multiple sclerosis. Sequencing was performed on CD4+ T cells from PBMCs. The chain recombines TRBV24-1 with TRBJ2-1, with D perhaps TRBD2 (7 bases). Written as DNA, the CDR3 is TGTGCCACACAGCTGAGGGGGGGAAATGAGCAGTTCTTC. This encodes CATQLRGGNEQFF.